This TCR beta chain was sequenced for a study of blood T cell repertoires in COVID-19. The overall study: Sources were T cells, B-cell-depleted T cells, or PBMCs; the material itself was cDNA or gDNA.

Measured with immunoSEQ multiplex PCR; TCRdb has only the in-frame clones, and not every one. The sample holds about 69,000 clones, approximately 92% seen once. Looked up from germline, CDR1 is LGHDT and CDR2 is YNNKEL (reference sequence). The CDR3 length is 14 residues. Trimming removed 1 base from V and 8 bases from J; junction bases left unmatched: 8. Sequences were obtained from peripheral blood. This chain links TRBV3-1 (or the pseudogene TRBV3-2) with TRBJ2-7, with 7 bases that match TRBD2. The sequence derives from a woman between 50 and 59 years old with active COVID-19. The CDR3 bases are TGTGCCAGCAGCCAAGGACCCGGGACTACCAAGCAGTACTTC. It is translated as CASSQGPGTTKQYF.